A single sample gave rise to the 25 T cell receptor beta chains below, sequenced in a study of blood T cell repertoires in COVID-19. The method was immunoSEQ multiplex PCR; TCRdb's version includes in-frame clones alone and lacks a portion of them. The sample shows around 260,000 clones, around 90% of them seen only once. Sequenced: peripheral blood. These TCRs come from a woman aged 40 to 55 who had recovered from COVID-19.

The table lists this clone with a count of one. V gene TRBV5-1 combines with J gene TRBJ1-3, with D unresolved. Germline CDR1 reads SGHRS; CDR2 reads YFSETQ. Trimming took off 0 bases at V and 0 bases at J, with 13 bases between the two ends. The CDR3 runs to 17 residues. The CDR3 nucleotides read TGCGCCAGCAGCTTGGAAATGCCGTTCAGCTCTGGAAACACCATATATTTT. Translating it yields CASSLEMPFSSGNTIYF.

The V and J genes are TRBV18 and TRBJ1-1; a weak D match, TRBD1 (6 bases). CDR1 and CDR2 from the germline V gene are KGHSH and LQKENI. V dropped 0 bases and J dropped 1 base, with 9 bases sitting between them. The CDR3 has 15 residues. This CDR3 is CASSPPQGGNTEAFF. Written as DNA, the CDR3 is TGTGCCAGCTCACCACCACAGGGTGGGAACACTGAAGCTTTCTTT.

The chain joins TRBV15 to TRBJ2-1, with TRBD2 matching over 8 bases. Germline CDR1 and CDR2: LNHNV and YYDKDF (reference sequence). V gave up 0 bases and J gave up 0 bases; unmatched junction bases: 1. CDR3 size: 16 residues. The CDR3 sequence: CATSRESGSSYNEQFF. In DNA form, the CDR3 reads TGTGCCACCAGCAGAGAAAGCGGGAGCTCCTACAATGAGCAGTTCTTC. The full variable domain, with the rest looked up from reference TRBV15 and TRBJ2-1, is DAMVIQNPRYQVTQFGKPVTLSCSQTLNHNVMYWYQQKSSQAPKLLFHYYDKDFNNEADTPDNFQSRRPNTSFCFLDIRSPGLGDTAMYLCATSRESGSSYNEQFFGPGTRLTVL.

The CDR3 nucleotides are TGTGCCAGCAGCTTGTTAACAGGGACTACCGAAAAACTGTTTTTT. Encoded protein: CASSLLTGTTEKLFF. The rearrangement joins TRBV7-9 to TRBJ1-4, with D maybe TRBD1 (6 bases). CDR3 length: 15 residues. Germline CDR1 SEHNR, CDR2 FQNEAQ (reference sequence). V was shortened by 3 bases and J by 8 bases, with 16 bases between the two germline ends.

CDR3 loop: CASSPAGFGNTGELFF. The CDR3 DNA reads as TGTGCCAGCTCACCAGCAGGGTTTGGGAACACCGGGGAGCTGTTTTTT. This sequence joins TRBV18 and TRBJ2-2; tentatively, D is TRBD1 (5 bases). Trimming took 2 bases from V and 1 from J, leaving 11 bases between them. This CDR3 has 16 amino acids. Germline V gives CDR1 KGHSH, CDR2 LQKENI.

This clone showed up just once. The J gene is TRBJ2-1, the V gene TRBV7-8; the D gene is possibly TRBD2 (7 bases). V lost 5 bases and J 8 bases, leaving 10 bases between the germline ends. Looked up from germline, CDR1 is SGHVS and CDR2 is FQNEAQ. CDR3 size: 12 residues. Here the CDR3 reads CASSPGGHEQFF. As DNA, the CDR3 is TGTGCCAGCAGCCCCGGGGGGCATGAGCAGTTCTTC.

The genes are TRBV6-5 and TRBJ1-1; D may be TRBD1 (6 bases). Trimming cost V 8 bases and J 4 bases, with 17 bases left between them. The CDR3 extends over 14 amino acids. Germline V gives CDR1 MNHEY, CDR2 SVGAGI. The CDR3 spells CASGFGYRATEAFF. In nucleotides, the CDR3 is TGTGCCAGCGGTTTCGGTTACAGGGCCACTGAAGCTTTCTTT.

The V call is TRBV13, the J call TRBJ1-1; 11 bases line up with TRBD1. The CDR3 length is 16 residues. Losses at the gene ends were 8 bases for V and 9 bases for J; bases not matched to a gene: 17. Germline V CDR1 and CDR2: PRHDT, FYEKMQ (reference sequence). CDR3 sequence reads: CASDTKGTGGWSQAFF. In DNA form, the CDR3 reads TGTGCCAGCGACACCAAGGGGACAGGGGGTTGGAGTCAAGCTTTCTTT. The entire variable domain, with the rest obtained from reference TRBV13 and TRBJ1-1, is as follows: AAGVIQSPRHLIKEKRETATLKCYPIPRHDTVYWYQQGPGQDPQFLISFYEKMQSDKGSIPDRFSAQQFSDYHSELNMSSLELGDSALYFCASDTKGTGGWSQAFFGQGTRLTVV.

The rearrangement uses TRBV30 and TRBJ1-5, with 7 positions matching TRBD1. The CDR3 is made up of 13 amino acids. Trimming cost V 5 bases and J 7 bases; bases outside gene matches: 8. CDR1 and CDR2 (germline): GTSNPN, SVGIG (reference sequence). The CDR3 nucleotides are TGTGCCTGGGGTAGTCCCAGGGGGCAGCCCCAGCATTTT. Encoded protein: CAWGSPRGQPQHF.

This chain links TRBV10-3 with TRBJ2-2; 9 bases map to TRBD1. Germline V CDR1 and CDR2: ENHRY, SYGVKD. The CDR3 extends over 14 amino acids. V lost 6 bases and J lost 3; bases outside the gene matches: 2. Here the CDR3 reads CAIRQGADTGELFF. The CDR3 DNA is TGTGCCATCAGACAGGGGGCGGACACCGGGGAGCTGTTTTTT.

The CDR3 region has the DNA TGCGCCAGCCGGCTAATGTGGGAGACTGAAGTCGAGCAGTTCTTC. Translated, it gives CASRLMWETEVEQFF. The rearrangement joins TRBV5-1 to TRBJ2-1; tentative D call: TRBD2 (5 bases). Germline V gene sequence: CDR1 SGHRS, CDR2 YFSETQ. Trimming shortened V by 7 bases and J by 10 bases, and 24 bases separated the two germline ends. The CDR3 has 15 residues.

The chain employs TRBV23-1 and TRBJ1-2; TRBD1 might be the D (6 bases). TRBV23-1 is an ORF, with its function uncertain. The length of the CDR3 is 14 residues. The V end was cut by 6 bases, the J end by 0 bases, with 11 bases between. The CDR3 protein is CASRGTKSNYGYTF. For the CDR3, the DNA is TGCGCCAGCAGGGGGACAAAGTCTAACTATGGCTACACCTTC.

The gene calls are TRBV4-1 and TRBJ1-1; 7 bases map to TRBD1. The CDR3 contains 14 residues. CDR1 is MGHRA, CDR2 YSYEKL, per germline. V was clipped by 3 bases and J by 0 bases; unmatched bases: 1. CDR3 coding DNA: TGCGCCAGCAGCCAGGGACAGATGAACACTGAAGCTTTCTTT. Amino acid sequence: CASSQGQMNTEAFF.

The V and J genes are TRBV11-3 and TRBJ2-7; D possibly corresponds to TRBD2 (5 bases). From germline, CDR1 is SGHNT and CDR2 YENEEA. The length of the CDR3 is 18 residues. V was shortened by 0 bases and J by 3 bases, with 21 bases between the two germline ends. This chain's CDR3 is CASSLDFGVGLVLYEQYF. Written as DNA, the CDR3 is TGTGCCAGCAGCTTAGATTTCGGGGTTGGGCTAGTTCTCTACGAGCAGTACTTC.

The gene calls are TRBV5-5 and TRBJ2-5; no reliable D call. This CDR3 spans 13 amino acids. CDR1 and CDR2 (germline): SGHKS, YYEKEE (reference sequence). The germline V and J ends were trimmed by 1 base and 3 bases, with 7 bases remaining between them. As DNA, the CDR3 is TGTGCCAGCAGCTTGCAGGTTGAAGAGACCCAGTACTTC. As protein: CASSLQVEETQYF.

Many counts were recorded for this clone. The chain recombines TRBV25-1 with TRBJ2-2, with 12 bases that match TRBD2. Germline V CDR1 and CDR2: MGHDK, SYGVNS. J gave up 6 bases and V 6 bases, and 8 bases lay outside the gene matches. The CDR3 length is 16 residues. The CDR3 DNA is TGTGCCAGCAGCTCATCCGGGACTAGCGGGTCCGGGGAGCTGTTTTTT. This codes for CASSSSGTSGSGELFF.

In its sample, this clone was seen a few times. Within the sample, other DNA sequences also encode this same CDR3. This rearrangement joins TRBV24-1 to TRBJ2-7, with D possibly matching TRBD1 (5 bases). The CDR3 is 14 residues long. Trimming took off 3 bases at V and 1 base at J, with 9 bases between the two ends. Germline CDR1 is KGHDR and CDR2 is SFDVKD. DNA of the CDR3: TGTGCCACCAGTGATACCCGACAGTCCTACGAGCAGTACTTC. Translated, it gives CATSDTRQSYEQYF.

The V call is TRBV28, the J call TRBJ1-2; D is ambiguous. From germline, CDR1 is MDHEN and CDR2 SYDVKM. V was trimmed by 6 bases and J by 5 bases, leaving 13 bases between them. There are 13 residues in the CDR3. CDR3 sequence reads: CASSSPGSYGYTF. The CDR3 DNA reads as TGTGCCAGCAGCTCCCCGGGTTCGTATGGCTACACCTTC.

V gene TRBV5-5 combines with J gene TRBJ2-7; 11 nucleotides line up with TRBD1. In germline, CDR1 is SGHKS, CDR2 YYEKEE (reference sequence). After removal of 1 base from V and 7 bases from J, the junction contained 7 bases not matched to a gene. This CDR3 is built from 15 residues. The CDR3 loop is CASSLRGQGAGEQYF. The CDR3 bases are TGTGCCAGCAGCTTGCGAGGACAGGGGGCCGGAGAGCAGTACTTC.

V and J are TRBV2 and TRBJ1-2, with D possibly matching TRBD1 (6 bases). Germline V lookup: CDR1 SNHLY, CDR2 FYNNEI. CDR3 length: 13 amino acids. Trimming left V 11 bases short and J 1 base short, with 14 bases between. For the CDR3, the DNA is TGTGCCCGGCGGGGGGCTGATAACTATGGCTACACCTTC. Translation gives CARRGADNYGYTF. The full variable domain, completed using reference TRBV2 and TRBJ1-2, is EPEVTQTPSHQVTQMGQEVILRCVPISNHLYFYWYRQILGQKVEFLVSFYNNEISEKSEIFDDQFSVERPDGSNFTLKIRSTKLEDSAMYFCARRGADNYGYTFGSGTRLTVV.

This chain connects TRBV10-1 to TRBJ2-7; 7 bases agree with TRBD2. CDR3 size: 13 residues. The germline CDR1 and CDR2 sequences are WNHNN and SYGVQD (reference sequence). Germline trimming cut 6 bases from V and 3 bases from J; bases unmatched to any gene: 5. The CDR3 sequence: CASRGGPVYEQYF. CDR3 bases: TGCGCCAGCAGGGGAGGGCCTGTCTACGAGCAGTACTTC.

This clone has more than one count but fewer than ten. CDR3 loop: CASSQDRGTRDLYEQYF. CDR3 coding DNA: TGTGCCAGCAGCCAAGATCGGGGGACCAGGGATCTCTACGAGCAGTACTTC. The V gene is TRBV3-1 (or the pseudogene TRBV3-2), the J gene TRBJ2-7; maybe TRBD2 (6 bases). The CDR3 has 17 residues. Trimming removed 0 bases at V and 3 bases at J, with 18 bases between. Germline lookup yields CDR1 LGHDT and CDR2 YNNKEL (reference sequence).

The V gene is TRBV18, the J gene TRBJ1-4, with D possibly matching TRBD1 (5 bases). This CDR3 is 17 amino acids long. The V gene lost 4 bases and the J gene lost 7 bases, with 22 bases spanning the gap. CDR1 is KGHSH, CDR2 LQKENI, per germline. CDR3 nucleotide sequence: TGTGCCAGCTCACTGAGGGGCAGGGTAAGGGAGGGTGAAAAACTGTTTTTT. Translating gives CASSLRGRVREGEKLFF.

The chain has TRBV20-1 and TRBJ1-5; no firm D call. The V gene lost 6 bases and the J gene lost 7 bases, with 19 bases spanning the gap. This CDR3 is 14 amino acids long. Germline values: CDR1 DFQATT, CDR2 SNEGSKA (reference sequence). CDR3 nucleotide sequence: TGCAGTGCCAGTCCTTTACTCCCCGGGCAGCCCCAGCATTTT. Its protein is CSASPLLPGQPQHF.

The gene calls are TRBV9 and TRBJ2-7, with 13 bases identical to TRBD2. J was trimmed by 0 bases and V by 0 bases; bases with no gene match: 18. The CDR3 runs to 22 residues. Germline CDR1 is SGDLS and CDR2 is YYNGEE. In nucleotides, the CDR3 is TGTGCCAGCAGCGTAGGACTAGCGGGAGGCCCCGAAATTCGTAAGGACTCCTACGAGCAGTACTTC. Protein: CASSVGLAGGPEIRKDSYEQYF.